This T cell receptor beta chain originates from a study of blood T cells in healthy people across ages. Overall study findings and caveats: Expanded clonotype changes were possibly confounded by unknown donor CMV status.

In germline, CDR1 is MNHEY, CDR2 SVGAGI. The length of the CDR3 is 13 residues. With 5 bases removed from V and 8 bases from J, the gap between germline ends came to 10 bases. Comment on this clonotype: Its antigen is still unknown.

It was with a sample-barcoded 5' primer and a J-beta primer mix that a second PCR of roughly 7 to 12 cycles was run. A 12-random-nucleotide template-switch adaptor tagged each cDNA molecule. TCRdb recomputed calls from the 5' RACE reads with MiXCR, one row per CDR3 protein. The data show 1.5 million to 1.8 million distinct CDR3 sequences, under 55% seen once. The genes are TRBV6-5 and TRBJ1-6; D is uncertain. The specimen was blood. The sequence came from a young woman in good health. The CDR3 protein is CASSRLDHSPLHF. In nucleotides, the CDR3 is TGTGCCAGCAGTCGACTGGACCATTCACCCCTCCACTTT.